This entry describes one T cell receptor (beta chain). Its antigen is not known. This sample was included in a study of OX40 agonist ivuxolimab in advanced cancers. As for the study in general: Eligibility rules accepted prior anti-PD-1, anti-PD-L1 or anti-CTLA-4 therapy, and roughly 42% had some. Study observations and caveats: On average, CD8+ T cells showed a greater number of expanded clones than CD4+. Nonresponders, in some cases, also had low normalized T-cell clonal expansion.

Libraries were prepared by immunoSEQ multiplex PCR; TCRdb keeps only in-frame clonotypes and omits some of them. The sample contains some 50,000 clones, around 87% of which appear only once. CDR1 SQVTM and CDR2 ANQGSEA come from the germline V gene. The CDR3 consists of 13 residues. Unmatched junction bases numbered 5, after V lost 8 bases and J lost 2 bases. The chain is built from TRBV29-1 and TRBJ1-1; the match to TRBD1 covers 10 bases. The clonotype was recovered from an adult with an advanced solid tumor such as melanoma, head and neck, liver or kidney cancer. Sequencing used CD4+ or CD8+ T cells sorted from blood, obtained in a trial of the OX40 agonist ivuxolimab. Written as DNA, the CDR3 is TGCAGCACCGGGGACAGGGGCAACACTGAAGCTTTCTTT. It is translated as CSTGDRGNTEAFF.